This entry describes one TCR beta chain. In its sample, this clonotype was seen many times. Its antigen remains undetermined. No base quality information exists; no much larger clone differs at one position. The TCR beta CDR3 regions were amplified from the RNA transcripts. The first round of RT-PCR for the TCR CDR3 was performed with the HTBI primer set and the Qiagen OneStep RT-PCR kit. Libraries were constructed in a second round of multiplex PCR, after which size selection and purification were carried out. Paired-end sequencing of the libraries was performed with 100 bp reads on an Illumina HiSeq2000. On the study's bioinformatics: SOAPnuke was used to process the raw data, removing reads that contained adapters or uncalled bases, had a mean Phred below 15, or lacked an exact match to the constant primer or identifier. COPE v1.2.5 was used to merge high-quality paired reads, and clonotypes were defined as unique nucleotide sequences. MiTCR v1.1 was used to align clonotypes to the IMGT TRBV, TRBD and TRBJ reference segments. The analysis included only V-J combinations with a frequency above 0.0001, which together covered 99.2% of the repertoires. The TCS score was defined as the ratio of F50 (clonal expansion) to E x V (chaos), calculated using BLOSUM62-based TCRdist between CDR3 peptides within each V-J. Welch's t-statistics and random forest reduced just over 500 V-J features to roughly 13, which were used in a naive Bayes classifier (R e1071). The public reads were run again by TCRdb, first through fastp at Q25 and then through MiXCR, and only productive beta chains were kept. Each CDR3 protein appears once, grouped with its most common genes and DNA. The V and J calls shown here were made by TCRdb, not taken from the authors' results. The sample table lists 480,000 or so distinct CDR3 sequences, approximately 15% of them with a count of one. Around a sixth of the sample comes from the top ten.

This sample is part of a study of T cells in Graves' hyperthyroidism and ophthalmopathy (dated by TCRdb to about 2019). General notes on the study: Peripheral blood samples were taken at the time of initial diagnosis, prior to any treatment. An independent validation cohort of 18 to 20 hyperthyroidism patients and approximately 15 patients who later progressed to ophthalmopathy tested prospective prediction of ophthalmopathy. A discovery cohort of roughly 96 patients, roughly 43 with Graves' ophthalmopathy and 55 to 60 with stable Graves' hyperthyroidism, was used to find distinguishing TCR V-J signatures. TCR Vbeta CDR3 sequencing of 135 peripheral blood samples (roughly 43 ophthalmopathy, 70 to 85 hyperthyroidism and around 17 progressor patients) is reported in the paper. In six Graves' hyperthyroidism patients, the study also compared T-cell repertoires from thyroid tissue with T-cell repertoires from blood. The roughly 100 discovery patients were randomly split 7:3 into training and test sets. Once sampling was done, hyperthyroidism patients were given methimazole at a starting dose of 30 mg daily, whereas ophthalmopathy patients were given high-dose intravenous methylprednisolone.

A patient counted as having stable Graves' hyperthyroidism if no progression to ophthalmopathy occurred over 18 months of follow-up. The hyperthyroidism patients were between 18 and 65 years old and newly diagnosed, with a disease duration of less than 2 months. Any patient with an uncontrolled infection, another autoimmune disease, pregnancy or lactation was excluded. Diagnoses were based on clinical symptoms, serum thyroxine and TRAb, thyroid ultrasound and orbital computed tomography. PBMCs were separated from about 10 ml of fresh peripheral blood using Ficoll-Paque density gradient centrifugation. Total RNA was extracted with Trizol reagent, and quality was checked on an Agilent 2100 Bioanalyzer. The trim is 6 bases for V and 9 bases for J, with a gap of 15 bases between the germline ends. CDR1 and CDR2 were assigned from the germline V gene as SGHTA and FQGTGA. Taken from cysteine to phenylalanine, the CDR3 has 13 residues. This entry keeps only the CDR3 DNA: 39 bases, framed from base 1.

Broader findings and caveats from the paper: In cross-validation, a model built on a 13 V-J signature told ophthalmopathy apart from stable hyperthyroidism with less than 90% sensitivity and roughly 81% specificity, and in testing the same model reached 80%/75%. Most expanded thyroid clonotypes (frequency above 0.001) were also found in blood, which suggests that blood repertoires may mirror thyroid immune responses. Sample size was not statistically predetermined, and blinding of investigators to group allocation was not performed. In validation, the model predicted progression to ophthalmopathy a median of approximately 6.6 months before onset, with roughly 71% sensitivity and 72.22% specificity.

The sample comprised blood. This receptor was identified in a woman aged 18-29 years with Graves' hyperthyroidism. This sequence uses TRBV7-3 and TRBJ2-1; perhaps TRBD2 is the D gene, with 6 bases matching. The sequenced DNA is TGTGCCAGCAGTTCGGCGGGAAAGGTTGAGCAGTTCTTC. Its translation is CASSSAGKVEQFF.